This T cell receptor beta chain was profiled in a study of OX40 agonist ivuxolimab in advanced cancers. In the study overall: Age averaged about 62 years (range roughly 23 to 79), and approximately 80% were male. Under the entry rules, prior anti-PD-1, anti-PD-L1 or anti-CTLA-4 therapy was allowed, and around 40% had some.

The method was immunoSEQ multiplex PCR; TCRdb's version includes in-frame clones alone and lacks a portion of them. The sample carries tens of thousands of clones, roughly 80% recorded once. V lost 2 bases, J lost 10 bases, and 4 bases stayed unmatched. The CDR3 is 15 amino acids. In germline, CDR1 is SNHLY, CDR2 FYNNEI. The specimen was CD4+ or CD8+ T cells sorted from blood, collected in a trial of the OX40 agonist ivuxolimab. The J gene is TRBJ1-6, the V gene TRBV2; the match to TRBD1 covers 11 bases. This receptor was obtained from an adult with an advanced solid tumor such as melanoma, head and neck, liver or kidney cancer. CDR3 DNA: TGTGCCAGCAGTGAACGGGACAGGGGGTTGTCACCCCTCCACTTT. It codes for CASSERDRGLSPLHF.